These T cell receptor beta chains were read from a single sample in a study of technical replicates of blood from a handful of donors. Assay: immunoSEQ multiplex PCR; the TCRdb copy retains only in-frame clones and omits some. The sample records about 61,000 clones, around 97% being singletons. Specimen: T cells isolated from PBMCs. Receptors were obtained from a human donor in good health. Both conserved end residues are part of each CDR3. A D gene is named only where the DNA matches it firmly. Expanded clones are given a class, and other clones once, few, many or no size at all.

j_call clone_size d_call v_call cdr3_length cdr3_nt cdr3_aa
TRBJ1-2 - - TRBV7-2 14 TGTGCCAGCAGCTTAGTGGAGGGGATGTATGGCTACACCTTC CASSLVEGMYGYTF
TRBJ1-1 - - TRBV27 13 TGTGCCAGCATGAGGGTCATGAACACTGAAGCTTTCTTT CASMRVMNTEAFF
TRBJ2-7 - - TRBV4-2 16 TGTGCCAGCAGCCAAGAGGGGGGTCTCGGGGCCTACGAGCAGTACTTC CASSQEGGLGAYEQYF
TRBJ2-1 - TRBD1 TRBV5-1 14 TGCGCCAGCAGCGGGGACAGGGGAGTGAATGAGCAGTTCTTC CASSGDRGVNEQFF
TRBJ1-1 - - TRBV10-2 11 TGCGCCAGCAGTGTAGACAGTGAAGCTTTCTTT CASSVDSEAFF
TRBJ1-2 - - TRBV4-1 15 TGCGCCAGCAGCCAAGATGTAGGATCGGGCTATGGCTACACCTTC CASSQDVGSGYGYTF
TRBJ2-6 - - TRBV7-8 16 TGTGCCAGCAGCACCTACAGGGTTTCTGGGGCCAACGTCCTGACTTTC CASSTYRVSGANVLTF
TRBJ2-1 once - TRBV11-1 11 TGTGCCAGCAGCCCCGGGAATGAGCAGTTCTTC CASSPGNEQFF
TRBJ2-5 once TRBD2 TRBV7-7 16 TGTGCTAGCAGCCCCCGACTAGCGGGGGGGATGGAGACCCAGTACTTC CASSPRLAGGMETQYF
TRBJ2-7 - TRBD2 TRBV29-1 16 TGCAGCGGGGCGGCCAGCGGGAGGCAAAACTCCTACGAGCAGTACTTC CSGAASGRQNSYEQYF
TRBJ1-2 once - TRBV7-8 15 TGTGCCAGCAGCTTAGTTCCGGACCCAGGGTTTGGCTACACCTTC CASSLVPDPGFGYTF
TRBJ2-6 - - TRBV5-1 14 TGCGCCAGCAGCTTGGGGCAGGTGGCCAACGTCCTGACTTTC CASSLGQVANVLTF
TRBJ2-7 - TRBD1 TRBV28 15 TGTGCCAGCAGTTTACCCCCTCAGACAGGGGCCGAGCAGTACTTC CASSLPPQTGAEQYF
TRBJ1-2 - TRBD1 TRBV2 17 TGTGCCAGCACGACCCGACAGGGCGGAGGGGTCTTCTATGGCTACACCTTC CASTTRQGGGVFYGYTF
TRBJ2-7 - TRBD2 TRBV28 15 TGTGCCAGCAGGGATGCTAGCGGGAGGGCCTACGAGCAGTACTTC CASRDASGRAYEQYF
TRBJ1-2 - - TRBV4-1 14 TGCGCCAGCAGCCCGCCTCTACAGGCCTATGGCTACACCTTC CASSPPLQAYGYTF
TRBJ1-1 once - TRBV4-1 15 TGCGCCAGCAGCCAAGAAGAGTACAGGGTGGCGGAAGCTTTCTTT CASSQEEYRVAEAFF
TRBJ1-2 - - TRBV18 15 TGTGCCAGCTCACCAGCGGACAGCACTAACTATGGCTACACCTTC CASSPADSTNYGYTF
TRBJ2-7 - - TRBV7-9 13 TGTGCCAGCAGCTTAGGTCTAGCTGGTGAGCAGTACTTC CASSLGLAGEQYF
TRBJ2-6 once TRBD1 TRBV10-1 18 TGCGCCAGCAGTGAGCCCTCCAGGGGGTTCGGGGGGGCCAACGTCCTGACTTTC CASSEPSRGFGGANVLTF